The 13 T cell receptor beta chains in this list originate from one sample, sequenced in a study of blood T cell repertoires in COVID-19. The assay was immunoSEQ multiplex PCR, and TCRdb's table has in-frame clones only and misses some. The sample holds tens of thousands of clones, over 80% seen once. The sequencing sample was made of peripheral blood. These receptors all come from a man aged 80 or over with active or convalescent COVID-19.

This clone was picked up one time. The chain links TRBV19 to TRBJ1-1; 7 bases fit TRBD1. Unmatched junction bases numbered 8, after V lost 5 bases and J lost 2 bases. The CDR3 extends over 15 amino acids. Per the germline V gene, CDR1 is LNHDA and CDR2 is SQIVND (reference sequence). The CDR3 loop is CASSFMGQLNTEAFF. CDR3 nucleotide sequence: TGTGCCAGTAGTTTTATGGGACAGTTAAACACTGAAGCTTTCTTT.

V gene TRBV6-6 combines with J gene TRBJ1-2, with 7 nucleotides matching TRBD1. Trimming cost V 2 bases and J 4 bases; bases outside gene matches: 7. Germline V CDR1 and CDR2: MNHNY, SVGAGI (reference sequence). This CDR3 region has 15 residues. The CDR3 DNA is TGTGCCAGCAGTTACGAGGGGGCAATCATCTATGGCTACACCTTC. Its protein is CASSYEGAIIYGYTF.

The V and J genes are TRBV6-2 or TRBV6-3 and TRBJ2-3; maybe TRBD1 (7 bases). Germline CDR1 is MNHEY and CDR2 is SVGEGT. V lost 1 base and J lost 0, with 17 bases in between. This CDR3 contains 18 residues. As DNA, the CDR3 is TGTGCCAGCAGTTACTTATCGGGGGACAGACCGAGCACAGATACGCAGTATTTT. Translating it yields CASSYLSGDRPSTDTQYF.

J is TRBJ1-1 and V is TRBV7-8, with 10 nucleotides matching TRBD1. J gave up 5 bases and V 5 bases, and 11 bases lay outside the gene matches. From germline, CDR1 is SGHVS and CDR2 FQNEAQ. The CDR3 loop spans 16 amino acids. This CDR3 is CASSARWTGGITEAFF. Here the CDR3 DNA reads TGTGCCAGCAGCGCACGATGGACAGGGGGGATTACTGAAGCTTTCTTT.

This sequence joins TRBV7-2 and TRBJ1-2; TRBD1 matches 7 bases. V lost 5 bases and J lost 4; bases outside the gene matches: 7. Per germline, CDR1 SGHTA and CDR2 FQGNSA. The CDR3 is 14 amino acids. CDR3 sequence: CASSINRDSYGYTF. CDR3 bases: TGTGCCAGCAGCATAAACCGGGACAGCTATGGCTACACCTTC.

This clone was seen only once. The chain recombines TRBV5-1 with TRBJ1-2, with TRBD1 matching over 7 bases. Germline-derived CDR1 and CDR2 are SGHRS and YFSETQ. The trim removed 4 bases at V and 3 bases at J, leaving 6 bases unmatched. CDR3 length equals 14 residues. DNA for the CDR3: TGCGCCAGCAGCGGCGGGGACAGTTACTATGGCTACACCTTC. Amino acids: CASSGGDSYYGYTF.

This sequence joins TRBV5-1 and TRBJ2-1, with D unresolved. V was trimmed by 2 bases and J by 8 bases, leaving 5 bases between them. From germline, CDR1 is SGHRS and CDR2 YFSETQ. CDR3 length: 11 residues. CDR3 in DNA: TGCGCCAGCAGCTTTTTCGATGAGCAGTTCTTC. It is translated as CASSFFDEQFF.

The rearrangement joins TRBV19 to TRBJ1-1; the D is unclear. This CDR3 comprises 12 residues. The V end was cut by 3 bases, the J end by 7 bases, with 9 bases between. CDR1 and CDR2 from the germline V gene are LNHDA and SQIVND (reference sequence). In DNA form, the CDR3 reads TGTGCCAGTAGTATTATCAACGGTGAAGCTTTCTTT. Protein sequence: CASSIINGEAFF.

V and J are TRBV9 and TRBJ2-5; 10 bases are shared with TRBD1. Germline trimming cut 0 bases from V and 7 bases from J; bases unmatched to any gene: 6. Germline V gene data show CDR1 as SGDLS and CDR2 as YYNGEE. CDR3 length: 15 residues. CDR3 coding DNA: TGTGCCAGCAGCGTAGCTGGGACAGGGGCTGGGACCCAGTACTTC. This encodes CASSVAGTGAGTQYF.

As DNA, the CDR3 is TGCGCCAGCAGCCCCTCTGGGGACACCTCTGGAAACACCATATATTTT. Translated: CASSPSGDTSGNTIYF. This rearrangement joins TRBV5-1 to TRBJ1-3, with D possibly being TRBD1 (6 bases). This CDR3 is built from 16 residues. V lost 4 bases and J 0 bases, leaving 14 bases between the germline ends. CDR1 is SGHRS, CDR2 YFSETQ, per germline. The full variable domain, with the rest looked up from reference TRBV5-1 and TRBJ1-3, is KAGVTQTPRYLIKTRGQQVTLSCSPISGHRSVSWYQQTPGQGLQFLFEYFSETQRNKGNFPGRFSGRQFSNSRSEMNVSTLELGDSALYLCASSPSGDTSGNTIYFGEGSWLTVV.

Only one count was recorded for this clone. The chain recombines TRBV14 with TRBJ1-4; D is unclear. The germline V gene encodes CDR1 SGHDN and CDR2 FVKESK. This CDR3 is built from 19 residues. V was cut by 0 bases and J by 4 bases, with 21 bases left in between. The CDR3 DNA is TGTGCCAGCAGCCAAGATCTTCCCGGGTACGAGTTCATTAATGAAAAACTGTTTTTT. Encoded protein: CASSQDLPGYEFINEKLFF.

This sequence joins TRBV2 and TRBJ1-5, with TRBD1 matching over 10 bases. This CDR3 is 15 amino acids long. Germline CDR1 reads SNHLY; CDR2 reads FYNNEI. V gave up 5 bases and J gave up 5 bases; unmatched junction bases: 6. For the CDR3, the DNA is TGTGCCAGCAGTCTCGGGACAGGGGTAGATCAGCCCCAGCATTTT. Protein product: CASSLGTGVDQPQHF.

V and J are TRBV5-1 and TRBJ1-1; D might be TRBD1 (6 bases). Germline assignment: CDR1 SGHRS and CDR2 YFSETQ. The CDR3 loop spans 12 amino acids. V was cut by 7 bases and J by 4 bases, with 11 bases left in between. The CDR3 reads CASSKGGTEAFF. Here the CDR3 DNA reads TGCGCCAGCTCAAAAGGGGGCACTGAAGCTTTCTTT.